This passage covers 26 T cell receptor beta chains from one sample sequenced in a study of T-cell memory formation after mild COVID-19 (dated by TCRdb to the early 2020s). The library was made by 5' RACE. The sequencer was an Illumina NovaSeq 6000. Clones were called with MiXCR by TCRdb after fastp trimmed the public reads at Q25, and only in-frame beta chains were retained. Each CDR3 protein appears once, grouped with its most common genes and DNA. This sample gives roughly 620,000 distinct CDR3 sequences in total; about 20% of them show up just once. 12% of the sample belongs to the ten largest clones. The specimen sequenced was PBMCs or a T cell subset sorted from them (not recorded which). These receptors came from an adult woman who had mild COVID-19 (a few samples of this study predate the infection). The sample titles of this study are shuffled in the database, so cell type and time point are left out; the donor was told from shared clones.

This chain links TRBV12-3 or TRBV12-4 with TRBJ2-1; a weak D match, TRBD2 (5 bases). This CDR3 spans 17 amino acids. V was cut by 7 bases and J by 5 bases, with 24 bases left in between. In DNA form, the CDR3 reads TGTGCCAGCACATCACAGTTGGCCGAGGGCAGCCACAATGAGCAGTTCTTC. Translated, it gives CASTSQLAEGSHNEQFF.

The chain combines TRBV10-3 with TRBJ2-7; the D gene is possibly TRBD1 (7 bases). V lost 0 bases to trimming and J lost 7 bases, with 10 bases between them. The CDR3 has 13 amino acids. Germline V gene sequence: CDR1 ENHRY, CDR2 SYGVKD. Here the CDR3 reads CAISESAGGEQYF. As DNA, the CDR3 is TGTGCCATCAGTGAGTCTGCAGGGGGGGAGCAGTACTTC.

CDR3 loop: CASSSWASGDEQFF. In DNA form, the CDR3 reads TGTGCCAGCAGCTCCTGGGCTAGCGGGGATGAGCAGTTCTTC. The rearrangement links TRBV13 to TRBJ2-1; 9 bases match TRBD2. Germline CDR1 reads PRHDT; CDR2 reads FYEKMQ (reference sequence). There are 14 residues in the CDR3. V lost 4 bases and J lost 8; bases outside the gene matches: 6.

This clonotype appeared a few times. The gene calls are TRBV6-2 or TRBV6-3 and TRBJ2-2, with 12 bases fitting TRBD2. The CDR3 sequence is 15 residues long. The V and J ends lost 5 bases and 4 bases, in that order; junction bases with no gene match: 2. Germline loops: CDR1 MNHEY, CDR2 SVGEGT. The CDR3 spells CASSQTSGGTGELFF. CDR3 DNA: TGTGCCAGCAGTCAGACTAGCGGGGGCACCGGGGAGCTGTTTTTT.

This clonotype has just a few counts. This rearrangement joins TRBV3-1 to TRBJ1-1, with D uncertain. CDR3 size: 13 residues. CDR1 and CDR2 (germline): LGHDT, YNNKEL (reference sequence). Trimming took off 1 base at V and 6 bases at J, with 9 bases between the two ends. The CDR3, as DNA: TGTGCCAGCAGCCAAGGGTCAGCCCCTGAAGCTTTCTTT. Translated: CASSQGSAPEAFF. Drawing the rest from reference TRBV3-1 and TRBJ1-1, the complete variable domain is DTAVSQTPKYLVTQMGNDKSIKCEQNLGHDTMYWYKQDSKKFLKIMFSYNNKELIINETVPNRFSPKSPDKAHLNLHINSLELGDSAVYFCASSQGSAPEAFFGQGTRLTVV.

This clonotype appeared a few times. The rearrangement uses TRBV5-1 and TRBJ1-6; 9 nucleotides match TRBD1. CDR1 and CDR2 from the germline V gene are SGHRS and YFSETQ. With V trimmed by 4 bases and J by 7 bases, 3 bases remained unmatched. CDR3 length equals 14 residues. The CDR3 nucleotides are TGCGCCAGCAGCCAGGACAGGGGAAATTCACCCCTCCACTTT. Its translation: CASSQDRGNSPLHF.

V is TRBV7-9 and J is TRBJ2-7; 9 bases fit TRBD1. The CDR3 runs to 14 residues. Germline trimming cut 5 bases from V and 3 bases from J; bases unmatched to any gene: 5. From germline, CDR1 is SEHNR and CDR2 FQNEAQ (reference sequence). The CDR3 loop reads CASSPGQGYYEQYF. The CDR3 DNA sequence: TGTGCCAGCAGCCCGGGACAGGGCTACTACGAGCAGTACTTC. The variable domain in full, completed from reference TRBV7-9 and TRBJ2-7, reads DTGVSQNPRHKITKRGQNVTFRCDPISEHNRLYWYRQTLGQGPEFLTYFQNEAQLEKSRLLSDRFSAERPKGSFSTLEIQRTEQGDSAMYLCASSPGQGYYEQYFGPGTRLTVT.

There are many counts of this clonotype. The V and J genes are TRBV15 and TRBJ1-5, with D unclear. V dropped 0 bases and J dropped 0 bases, with 9 bases sitting between them. The CDR3 runs to 16 residues. Germline V CDR1 and CDR2: LNHNV, YYDKDF (reference sequence). This CDR3 is CATSRDSAISNQPQHF. CDR3 bases: TGTGCCACCAGCAGAGATTCGGCCATTAGCAATCAGCCCCAGCATTTT.

V and J are TRBV5-1 and TRBJ2-3; 9 nucleotides align to TRBD1. With 4 bases clipped from V and 0 bases from J, the junction kept 6 bases outside the gene matches. This CDR3 has 16 residues. Germline V lookup: CDR1 SGHRS, CDR2 YFSETQ. This CDR3 is CASSEGQGISTDTQYF. For the CDR3, the DNA is TGCGCCAGCAGCGAAGGACAGGGGATCAGCACAGATACGCAGTATTTT. The complete variable domain, with remaining parts taken from reference TRBV5-1 and TRBJ2-3, reads KAGVTQTPRYLIKTRGQQVTLSCSPISGHRSVSWYQQTPGQGLQFLFEYFSETQRNKGNFPGRFSGRQFSNSRSEMNVSTLELGDSALYLCASSEGQGISTDTQYFGPGTRLTVL.

The chain recombines TRBV18 with TRBJ1-1; 7 bases are a match to TRBD1. The ends lost 6 bases at V and 6 bases at J; junction bases unmatched: 4. The CDR3 has 12 amino acids. CDR1 is KGHSH, CDR2 LQKENI, per germline. In nucleotides, the CDR3 is TGTGCCAGCTCCGAAGGGGGCGCTGAAGCTTTCTTT. It encodes CASSEGGAEAFF. Full variable domain (missing parts from reference TRBV18 and TRBJ1-1): NAGVMQNPRHLVRRRGQEARLRCSPMKGHSHVYWYRQLPEEGLKFMVYLQKENIIDESGMPKERFSAEFPKEGPSILRIQQVVRGDSAAYFCASSEGGAEAFFGQGTRLTVV.

The J gene is TRBJ2-5, the V gene TRBV29-1; TRBD2 aligns across 7 bases. This CDR3 is 14 amino acids long. After removal of 4 bases from V and 4 bases from J, the junction contained 9 bases not matched to a gene. Per the germline V gene, CDR1 is SQVTM and CDR2 is ANQGSEA. As DNA, the CDR3 is TGCAGCGTTGCCGGGCGGGGGTCGAGAGAGACCCAGTACTTC. Its protein product is CSVAGRGSRETQYF.

The V call is TRBV18, the J call TRBJ1-1, with D unclear. This CDR3 comprises 15 residues. In germline, CDR1 is KGHSH, CDR2 LQKENI. The ends were cut back, 3 bases at V and 4 bases at J, with 15 bases in the middle. The CDR3 bases are TGTGCCAGCTCACCGTCCCCGATGGAAGCCACTGAAGCTTTCTTT. It translates to CASSPSPMEATEAFF.

This clonotype was observed a few times. The J gene is TRBJ1-1, the V gene TRBV7-9; 8 bases align to TRBD1. In germline, CDR1 is SEHNR, CDR2 FQNEAQ (reference sequence). V shed 4 bases and J 1 base; nucleotides not matched to a gene: 11. The CDR3 length is 17 residues. The CDR3 DNA follows: TGTGCCAGCAGCTCAACTCTTGGGACAGGATCGAACACTGAAGCTTTCTTT. As protein: CASSSTLGTGSNTEAFF.

This clonotype has a handful of counts. V usage is TRBV5-1 and J usage is TRBJ1-2; tentative D call: TRBD1 (6 bases). V lost 2 bases and J 9 bases, leaving 11 bases between the germline ends. Germline assignment: CDR1 SGHRS and CDR2 YFSETQ. The CDR3 contains 12 residues. DNA of the CDR3: TGCGCCAGCAGCTTCGACAGGCGGAGCTACACCTTC. It encodes CASSFDRRSYTF.

J is TRBJ2-5 and V is TRBV29-1; unclear D gene. Germline loops: CDR1 SQVTM, CDR2 ANQGSEA. CDR3 length: 13 amino acids. V lost 3 bases, J lost 4 bases, and 12 bases lay in between. CDR3 DNA sequence: TGCAGCGTTGATGGGTGGTCTGGAGAGACCCAGTACTTC. It is translated as CSVDGWSGETQYF.

This clonotype has a handful of counts. The chain joins TRBV9 to TRBJ1-4; D is ambiguous. The CDR3 has 13 amino acids. From germline, CDR1 is SGDLS and CDR2 YYNGEE. V gave up 3 bases and J gave up 7 bases, with 10 bases separating them. The chain's CDR3 is CASSDSWGEKLFF. In DNA form, the CDR3 reads TGTGCCAGCAGCGACTCTTGGGGTGAAAAACTGTTTTTT.

The chain employs TRBV5-1 and TRBJ2-3, with 8 bases matching TRBD1. V was clipped by 6 bases and J by 2 bases; unmatched bases: 5. The germline V gene encodes CDR1 SGHRS and CDR2 YFSETQ. The length of the CDR3 is 14 residues. CDR3 region: CASIGGQDTDTQYF. CDR3 nucleotide sequence: TGCGCCAGCATAGGGGGACAGGACACAGATACGCAGTATTTT.

This clonotype showed up just a few times. The chain has TRBV9 and TRBJ1-3, with D possibly TRBD1 on 5 matching bases. CDR3 length: 15 amino acids. In germline, CDR1 is SGDLS, CDR2 YYNGEE. V was cut by 0 bases and J by 0 bases, with 7 bases left in between. The CDR3 DNA sequence: TGTGCCAGCAGCGTAGAGGGGACCTCTGGAAACACCATATATTTT. Translated, it gives CASSVEGTSGNTIYF.

This chain joins TRBV27 and TRBJ2-7; possible D gene TRBD2, 5 bases. Germline V gene lookup returns CDR1 MNHEY and CDR2 SMNVEV (reference sequence). V lost 3 bases, J lost 7 bases, and 16 bases lay in between. The CDR3 has 14 residues. CDR3 nucleotide sequence: TGTGCCAGCAGTTTGAATGTACGCGGAGGTGAGCAGTACTTC. This encodes CASSLNVRGGEQYF.

Ten or more counts support this clonotype. J is TRBJ2-5 and V is TRBV24-1; the D is unclear. V lost 1 base, J lost 5 bases, and 4 bases lay in between. The CDR3 is 12 residues long. Germline CDR1 is KGHDR and CDR2 is SFDVKD. The CDR3 loop is CATSDFGETQYF. As DNA, the CDR3 is TGTGCCACCAGTGATTTTGGGGAGACCCAGTACTTC.

The rearrangement joins TRBV12-3 or TRBV12-4 to TRBJ1-1, with D unresolved. V dropped 3 bases and J dropped 0 bases, with 8 bases sitting between them. The CDR3 loop spans 14 amino acids. Written as DNA, the CDR3 is TGTGCCAGCAGTTTGGACCCGATGAACACTGAAGCTTTCTTT. Translation gives CASSLDPMNTEAFF.

This clonotype has more than one count but fewer than ten. V and J are TRBV9 and TRBJ2-1, with D possibly being TRBD1 (5 bases). Per germline, CDR1 SGDLS and CDR2 YYNGEE. V was trimmed by 0 bases and J by 3 bases, leaving 10 bases between them. This CDR3 comprises 15 residues. CDR3 in amino acids: CASSVAGQDYNEQFF. CDR3 sequence (DNA): TGTGCCAGCAGCGTAGCCGGACAAGACTACAATGAGCAGTTCTTC.

This clonotype was picked up a small number of times. The V call is TRBV18, the J call TRBJ1-1, with a tentative D call TRBD1 (6 bases). The V end lost 7 bases, the J end lost 3 bases, and 12 bases lay between the germline ends. From germline, CDR1 is KGHSH and CDR2 LQKENI. CDR3 length: 13 residues. This CDR3 reads CASFPDRYTEAFF. The DNA for the CDR3 is TGTGCCAGCTTTCCGGACAGATACACTGAAGCTTTCTTT.

The rearrangement links TRBV5-1 to TRBJ2-5; tentatively, D is TRBD1 or TRBD2 (5 bases each). V dropped 0 bases and J dropped 1 base, with 13 bases sitting between them. Germline values: CDR1 SGHRS, CDR2 YFSETQ. The CDR3 length is 16 residues. CDR3 protein: CASSLERGPSQETQYF. As DNA, the CDR3 is TGCGCCAGCAGCTTGGAACGGGGCCCAAGCCAAGAGACCCAGTACTTC.

This chain uses TRBV19 with TRBJ1-2; D is ambiguous. Germline V CDR1 and CDR2: LNHDA, SQIVND (reference sequence). This CDR3 is built from 13 residues. V lost 6 bases to trimming and J lost 4 bases, with 12 bases between them. This CDR3 is CASRRERIYGYTF. CDR3 in DNA: TGTGCCAGTAGGCGGGAAAGGATCTATGGCTACACCTTC. Filled out from reference TRBV19 and TRBJ1-2, the complete variable domain reads DGGITQSPKYLFRKEGQNVTLSCEQNLNHDAMYWYRQDPGQGLRLIYYSQIVNDFQKGDIAEGYSVSREKKESFPLTVTSAQKNPTAFYLCASRRERIYGYTFGSGTRLTVV.

The chain combines TRBV5-1 with TRBJ2-2; no definite D call. CDR3 length equals 14 residues. Trimming took 1 base from V and 2 from J, leaving 6 bases between them. Per the germline V gene, CDR1 is SGHRS and CDR2 is YFSETQ. In DNA form, the CDR3 reads TGCGCCAGCAGCTTGCAAACAAACACCGGGGAGCTGTTTTTT. Translated, it gives CASSLQTNTGELFF.